The 24 T cell receptor beta chains given below trace back to one sample, sequenced in a study of shared clonotypes between healthy human individuals. Assay used: immunoSEQ multiplex PCR; TCRdb lists only in-frame clones, some missing. Of some 1.5 million clones in the sample, approximately 98% are singletons; the top ten hold about 0.45%. The sample consisted of naive CD4+ T cells sorted from blood. Subset denoted: CD45RA+ positively selected. The receptors shown here come from a man in his thirties or forties in good health.

On this clone itself: Other DNA sequences in the same sample also yield this CDR3. The gene calls are TRBV5-1 and TRBJ2-3, with D possibly being TRBD1 or TRBD2 (5 bases each). The CDR3 has 15 residues. The germline CDR1 and CDR2 sequences are SGHRS and YFSETQ. V lost 0 bases and J 2 bases, leaving 10 bases between the germline ends. CDR3 DNA: TGCGCCAGCAGCTTGGGGGGGTCCTCCACAGATACGCAGTATTTT. This codes for CASSLGGSSTDTQYF.

The rearrangement joins TRBV9 to TRBJ2-7; D is possibly TRBD1 (6 bases). The CDR3 length is 14 residues. Germline CDR1 SGDLS, CDR2 YYNGEE. The V and J ends lost 0 bases and 6 bases respectively, with 13 bases between them. The CDR3 DNA is TGTGCCAGCAGCGTAGGAGCTATGGGGGCCGAGCAGTACTTC. Translation: CASSVGAMGAEQYF.

This chain links TRBV5-1 with TRBJ1-3, with 7 positions matching TRBD1. This CDR3 spans 17 amino acids. The junction had 10 bases not matched to a gene; V was cut back by 4 bases and J by 0 bases. Germline lookup yields CDR1 SGHRS and CDR2 YFSETQ. Here the CDR3 reads CASSVEPTGVSGNTIYF. In nucleotides, the CDR3 is TGCGCCAGCAGCGTGGAGCCCACAGGGGTCTCTGGAAACACCATATATTTT.

The chain recombines TRBV29-1 with TRBJ1-4; D remains unclear. Germline CDR1 SQVTM, CDR2 ANQGSEA. V shed 6 bases and J shed 0 bases, with 8 bases lying between them. The length of the CDR3 is 13 residues. CDR3 sequence: CSVASATNEKLFF. The CDR3 nucleotides read TGCAGCGTCGCCTCAGCAACTAATGAAAAACTGTTTTTT.

The chain uses TRBV2 and TRBJ2-7, with D possibly being TRBD1 (6 bases). Trimming took 9 bases from V and 5 from J, leaving 17 bases between them. Germline loops: CDR1 SNHLY, CDR2 FYNNEI. The CDR3 contains 13 residues. The CDR3 nucleotides read TGTGCCAGGAAACAGGGAAGAGGGGACGAGCAGTACTTC. Residues: CARKQGRGDEQYF.

The chain recombines TRBV4-2 with TRBJ2-5, with 7 bases identical to TRBD2. With 4 bases clipped from V and 5 bases from J, the junction kept 13 bases outside the gene matches. The CDR3 runs to 16 residues. Germline values: CDR1 LGHNA, CDR2 YNFKEQ. The CDR3 loop is CASSPQWRSAGETQYF. The CDR3 DNA reads TGTGCCAGCAGCCCGCAATGGCGGTCAGCGGGGGAGACCCAGTACTTC.

This chain joins TRBV5-1 and TRBJ2-1; D is unclear. V was pared by 5 bases and J by 1 base, with 10 bases between. Germline V gives CDR1 SGHRS, CDR2 YFSETQ. This CDR3 is 14 amino acids long. The CDR3 DNA is TGCGCCAGCAGGCGCTCCCCATCCTACAATGAGCAGTTCTTC. Its protein is CASRRSPSYNEQFF.

The CDR3 sequence is CASSDPGRRTDTQYF. In DNA, the CDR3 is TGTGCCAGCAGTGACCCTGGGAGACGGACAGATACGCAGTATTTT. V usage is TRBV6-1 and J usage is TRBJ2-3; D may be TRBD2 (5 bases). There are 15 residues in the CDR3. Germline V CDR1 and CDR2: MNHNS, SASEGT. Trimming removed 3 bases at V and 3 bases at J, with 13 bases between.

The chain uses TRBV27 and TRBJ2-3; 9 nucleotides match TRBD2. The CDR3 extends over 17 amino acids. Trimming removed 3 bases from V and 0 bases from J; junction bases left unmatched: 7. Germline loops: CDR1 MNHEY, CDR2 SMNVEV (reference sequence). DNA for the CDR3: TGTGCCAGCAGTTTCCTAGCGGGATTATCGAGCACAGATACGCAGTATTTT. It encodes CASSFLAGLSSTDTQYF.

This chain joins TRBV27 and TRBJ2-1, with 10 bases that match TRBD2. Trimming removed 0 bases from V and 5 bases from J; junction bases left unmatched: 4. Germline V gene sequence: CDR1 MNHEY, CDR2 SMNVEV (reference sequence). This CDR3 spans 16 amino acids. The CDR3 region is CASSLSRLAGDNEQFF. The CDR3 DNA sequence: TGTGCCAGCAGTTTATCGAGGCTAGCGGGAGACAATGAGCAGTTCTTC.

The V call is TRBV30, the J call TRBJ1-2; possible D gene TRBD1, 5 bases. The V and J ends lost 3 bases and 8 bases respectively, with 13 bases between them. The CDR3 extends over 12 amino acids. In germline, CDR1 is GTSNPN, CDR2 SVGIG (reference sequence). CDR3 sequence reads: CAWSPGPRGYTF. CDR3 nucleotides: TGTGCCTGGAGCCCAGGGCCTAGGGGCTACACCTTC.

V and J are TRBV30 and TRBJ2-5; D is unresolved. CDR1 and CDR2 from the germline V gene are GTSNPN and SVGIG (reference sequence). V shed 0 bases and J shed 7 bases, with 15 bases lying between them. CDR3 length: 14 residues. CDR3 protein: CAWSVPRKRVTQYF. CDR3 DNA: TGTGCCTGGAGTGTACCTCGTAAACGGGTGACCCAGTACTTC. Combining the CDR3 with reference TRBV30 and TRBJ2-5 gives the whole variable domain SQTIHQWPATLVQPVGSPLSLECTVEGTSNPNLYWYRQAAGRGLQLLFYSVGIGQISSEVPQNLSASRPQDRQFILSSKKLLLSDSGFYLCAWSVPRKRVTQYFGPGTRLLVL.

This chain joins TRBV19 and TRBJ2-3; 11 nucleotides match TRBD2. The length of the CDR3 is 16 residues. Per germline, CDR1 LNHDA and CDR2 SQIVND (reference sequence). J was trimmed by 6 bases and V by 2 bases; bases with no gene match: 7. DNA of the CDR3: TGTGCCAGTAGTATATTAGCGGGAGGGCCCGAGGATACGCAGTATTTT. The encoded protein is CASSILAGGPEDTQYF.

The gene calls are TRBV27 and TRBJ2-3, with 10 bases that match TRBD2. Germline V gene lookup returns CDR1 MNHEY and CDR2 SMNVEV (reference sequence). There are 14 residues in the CDR3. The V and J ends lost 11 bases and 4 bases, in that order; junction bases with no gene match: 9. CDR3 sequence: CALKRTSGSDTQYF. CDR3 sequence (DNA): TGTGCCCTCAAGAGGACTAGCGGTTCAGATACGCAGTATTTT.

The gene calls are TRBV5-1 and TRBJ2-7; TRBD1 aligns across 7 bases. The CDR3 contains 14 residues. V gave up 4 bases and J gave up 2 bases; unmatched junction bases: 6. Germline CDR1 and CDR2: SGHRS and YFSETQ. The CDR3: CASSTYRGAYEQYF. The CDR3, as DNA: TGCGCCAGCAGCACTTACAGGGGCGCCTACGAGCAGTACTTC.

The chain joins TRBV5-4 to TRBJ2-7; TRBD2 aligns across 9 bases. V shed 4 bases and J 7 bases; nucleotides not matched to a gene: 12. The CDR3 has 15 residues. Per germline, CDR1 SGHNT and CDR2 YYREEE (reference sequence). This CDR3 is CASSPRGGRVREQYF. The CDR3 nucleotides are TGTGCCAGCAGCCCTAGGGGCGGGAGGGTGCGGGAGCAGTACTTC.

This chain links TRBV4-1 with TRBJ1-2; D is undetermined. Trimming cost V 1 base and J 8 bases, with 14 bases left between them. The germline gives CDR1 MGHRA, CDR2 YSYEKL. CDR3 length equals 14 residues. CDR3: CASSQVWTAQGYTF. The CDR3 bases are TGCGCCAGCAGCCAAGTGTGGACGGCGCAGGGCTACACCTTC.

The rearrangement links TRBV21-1 to TRBJ2-7; the DNA was not used to check the table's D call, TRBD1. TRBV21-1 counts as a pseudogene. CDR3 size: 13 residues. The CDR3 sequence is CASSKGDSYEQYF. DNA of the CDR3: TGTGCCAGCAGCAAGGGCGACTCCTACGAGCAGTACTTC.

This clone was seen just once. V and J are TRBV28 and TRBJ1-2; possibly TRBD1 for D (5 bases). V was shortened by 6 bases and J by 5 bases, with 19 bases between the two germline ends. CDR3 length equals 15 residues. Germline CDR1 is MDHEN and CDR2 is SYDVKM. In DNA, the CDR3 is TGTGCCAGCAGCCGACATCGACAGATCGTATATGGCTACACCTTC. Translated: CASSRHRQIVYGYTF.

CDR3 DNA sequence: TGCAGCGTTGGGGGACTAGCGGGAGGCCCTAAACCCTACGAGCAGTACTTC. It encodes CSVGGLAGGPKPYEQYF. This rearrangement joins TRBV29-1 to TRBJ2-7; 15 bases fit TRBD2. Germline CDR1 reads SQVTM; CDR2 reads ANQGSEA. With V trimmed by 4 bases and J by 2 bases, 9 bases remained unmatched. The length of the CDR3 is 17 residues.

J is TRBJ1-2 and V is TRBV28; D uncertain. Germline CDR1 MDHEN, CDR2 SYDVKM. The length of the CDR3 is 15 residues. V shed 3 bases and J shed 4 bases, with 15 bases lying between them. The CDR3: CASSLPSGPFYGYTF. The DNA for the CDR3 is TGTGCCAGCAGTTTGCCTTCAGGCCCATTCTATGGCTACACCTTC.

This clone has only one observation. The chain is built from TRBV7-6 and TRBJ2-2; D might be TRBD1 (6 bases). The germline gives CDR1 SGHVS, CDR2 FNYEAQ. The CDR3 has 17 residues. V dropped 1 base and J dropped 0 bases, with 12 bases sitting between them. This chain's CDR3 is CASSLGVGAPNTGELFF. The CDR3 nucleotides are TGTGCCAGCAGCTTAGGGGTGGGGGCGCCGAACACCGGGGAGCTGTTTTTT.

The V and J genes are TRBV18 and TRBJ2-1; the D is unclear. The V end was cut by 5 bases, the J end by 5 bases, with 13 bases between. CDR1 and CDR2 from the germline V gene are KGHSH and LQKENI. The CDR3 is made up of 14 amino acids. CDR3 amino acids: CASSSRVEDNEQFF. The CDR3 DNA follows: TGTGCCAGCTCATCACGGGTCGAGGACAATGAGCAGTTCTTC.

This clone was detected once. The rearrangement joins TRBV7-9 to TRBJ2-1; a weak D match, TRBD1 (6 bases). Per the germline V gene, CDR1 is SEHNR and CDR2 is FQNEAQ (reference sequence). V was shortened by 5 bases and J by 0 bases, with 8 bases between the two germline ends. This CDR3 contains 14 residues. CDR3 region: CASSRGFSYNEQFF. The CDR3 bases are TGTGCCAGCAGCAGGGGGTTCTCCTACAATGAGCAGTTCTTC.